This T cell receptor (beta chain) was recovered during a study of blood T cell repertoires in COVID-19. Study context: Spain, Italy and the United States supplied samples that represented acute and convalescent COVID-19. PBMCs, B-cell-depleted T cells, or T cells provided the cDNA or gDNA that made up the material.

Original data processing: From reference gene primer amplification, estimates of nucleated cell counts were derived. The data were produced by immunoSEQ multiplex PCR, yet TCRdb's version contains in-frame clones alone and is incomplete. The D gene and trimming were derived from the DNA, and the V and J assignments and clone size from that table. The profile covers roughly 87,000 clones, with around 75% appearing a single time and roughly 4% taken by the ten largest. The germline V gene has CDR1 MNHNS and CDR2 SASEGT. V shed 2 bases and J 1 base; nucleotides not matched to a gene: 7. The CDR3 sequence is 17 residues long.

This TCR derives from a woman aged 50 to 65 with acute or convalescent COVID-19. This chain uses TRBV6-1 with TRBJ1-3; 8 bases fit TRBD1. Specimen: peripheral blood. CDR3 protein: CASSEFGQGESGNTIYF. The DNA of the CDR3 is TGTGCCAGCAGTGAATTTGGACAGGGAGAATCTGGAAACACCATATATTTT.